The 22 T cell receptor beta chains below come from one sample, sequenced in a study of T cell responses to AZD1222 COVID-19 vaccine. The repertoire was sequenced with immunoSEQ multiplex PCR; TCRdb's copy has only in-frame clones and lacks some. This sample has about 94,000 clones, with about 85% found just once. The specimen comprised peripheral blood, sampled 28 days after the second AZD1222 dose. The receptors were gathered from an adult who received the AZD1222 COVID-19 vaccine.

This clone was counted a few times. CDR3 protein: CAGEVAGTSIGMGYTF. The DNA of the CDR3 is TGTGCCGGCGAGGTCGCCGGGACATCTATCGGGATGGGCTACACCTTC. The chain has TRBV30 and TRBJ1-2; tentatively, D is TRBD1 (6 bases). The V end was cut by 8 bases, the J end by 8 bases, with 30 bases between. The CDR3 runs to 16 residues. Germline V CDR1 and CDR2: GTSNPN, SVGIG (reference sequence).

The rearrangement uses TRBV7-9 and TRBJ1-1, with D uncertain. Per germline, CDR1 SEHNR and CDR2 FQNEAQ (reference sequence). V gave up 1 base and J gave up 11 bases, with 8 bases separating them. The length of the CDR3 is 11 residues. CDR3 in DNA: TGTGCCAGCAGCTTAGTCATTCCCGCTTTCTTT. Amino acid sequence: CASSLVIPAFF.

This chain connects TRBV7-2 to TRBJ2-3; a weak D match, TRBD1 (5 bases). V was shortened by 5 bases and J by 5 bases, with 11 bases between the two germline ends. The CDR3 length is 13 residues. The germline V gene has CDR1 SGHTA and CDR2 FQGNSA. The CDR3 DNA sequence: TGTGCCAGCAGCGCACAGGTCGGAGATACGCAGTATTTT. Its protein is CASSAQVGDTQYF. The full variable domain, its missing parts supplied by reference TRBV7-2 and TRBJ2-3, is GAGVSQSPSNKVTEKGKDVELRCDPISGHTALYWYRQSLGQGLEFLIYFQGNSAPDKSGLPSDRFSAERTGGSVSTLTIQRTQQEDSAVYLCASSAQVGDTQYFGPGTRLTVL.

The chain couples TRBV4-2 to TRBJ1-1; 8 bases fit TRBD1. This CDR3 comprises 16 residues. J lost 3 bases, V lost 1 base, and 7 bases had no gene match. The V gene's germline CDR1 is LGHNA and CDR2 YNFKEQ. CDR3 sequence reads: CASSQGLGTGDTEAFF. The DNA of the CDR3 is TGTGCCAGCAGCCAAGGGTTGGGGACAGGCGACACTGAAGCTTTCTTT.

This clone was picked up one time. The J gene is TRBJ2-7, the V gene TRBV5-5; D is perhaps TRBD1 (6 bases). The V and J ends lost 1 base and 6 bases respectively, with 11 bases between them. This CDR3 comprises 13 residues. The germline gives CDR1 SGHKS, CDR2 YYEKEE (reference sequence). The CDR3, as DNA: TGTGCCAGCAGCTTGCAGGGGCCGAGCGAGCAGTACTTC. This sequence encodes CASSLQGPSEQYF.

The DNA of the CDR3 is TGCGCCAGCAGCCAAGATATGGCGGGTGGAACTGAAGCTTTCTTT. Its translation: CASSQDMAGGTEAFF. The rearrangement joins TRBV4-3 to TRBJ1-1; D is unresolved. Germline assignment: CDR1 LGHNA and CDR2 YSLEER. The ends were cut back, 0 bases at V and 5 bases at J, with 13 bases in the middle. This CDR3 has 15 amino acids.

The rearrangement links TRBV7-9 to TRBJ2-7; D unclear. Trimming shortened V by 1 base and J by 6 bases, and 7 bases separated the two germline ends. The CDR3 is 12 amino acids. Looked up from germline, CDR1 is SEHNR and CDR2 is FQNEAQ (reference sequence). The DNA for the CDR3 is TGTGCCAGCAGCTTAGTCGGCACCGAGCAGTACTTC. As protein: CASSLVGTEQYF.

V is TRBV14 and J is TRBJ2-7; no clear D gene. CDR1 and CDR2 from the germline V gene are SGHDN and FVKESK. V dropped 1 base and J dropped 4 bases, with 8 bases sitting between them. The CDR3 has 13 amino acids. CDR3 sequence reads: CASSQVRGYEQYF. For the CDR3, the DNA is TGTGCCAGCAGCCAAGTGCGAGGTTACGAGCAGTACTTC.

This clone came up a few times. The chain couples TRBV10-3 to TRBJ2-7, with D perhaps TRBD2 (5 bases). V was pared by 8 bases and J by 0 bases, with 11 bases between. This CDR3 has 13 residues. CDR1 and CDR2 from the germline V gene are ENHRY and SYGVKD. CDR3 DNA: TGTGCCATCGGAGGAGCGGACTCCTACGAGCAGTACTTC. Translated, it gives CAIGGADSYEQYF.

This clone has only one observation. The CDR3 here is CASSLGTGSLSYEQYF. The CDR3, as DNA: TGTGCCAGTAGTCTCGGTACGGGAAGTTTATCCTACGAGCAGTACTTC. J is TRBJ2-7 and V is TRBV19; weak D call: TRBD2 (5 bases). The CDR3 has 16 residues. The germline V gene encodes CDR1 LNHDA and CDR2 SQIVND (reference sequence). V was cut by 5 bases and J by 1 base, with 18 bases left in between.

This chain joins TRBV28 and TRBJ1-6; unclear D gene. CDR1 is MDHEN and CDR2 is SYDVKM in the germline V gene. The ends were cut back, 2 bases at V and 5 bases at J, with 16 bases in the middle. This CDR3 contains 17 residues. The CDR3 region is CASSLGDPRSNNSPLHF. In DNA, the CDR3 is TGTGCCAGCAGTTTAGGGGATCCACGCTCGAATAATTCACCCCTCCACTTT.

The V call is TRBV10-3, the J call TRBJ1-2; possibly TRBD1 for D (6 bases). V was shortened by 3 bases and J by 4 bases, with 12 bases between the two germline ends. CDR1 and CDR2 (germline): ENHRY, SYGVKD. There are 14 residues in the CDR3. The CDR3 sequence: CAISERTASYGYTF. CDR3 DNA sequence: TGTGCCATCAGTGAAAGGACAGCCTCCTATGGCTACACCTTC.

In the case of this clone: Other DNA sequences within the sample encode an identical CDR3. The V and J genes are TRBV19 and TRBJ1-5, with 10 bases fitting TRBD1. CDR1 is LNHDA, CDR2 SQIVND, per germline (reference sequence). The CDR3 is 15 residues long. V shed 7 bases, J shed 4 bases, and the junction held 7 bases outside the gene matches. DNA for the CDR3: TGTGCCAGTACCCCCGGACAGGGGGTAAATCAGCCCCAGCATTTT. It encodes CASTPGQGVNQPQHF.

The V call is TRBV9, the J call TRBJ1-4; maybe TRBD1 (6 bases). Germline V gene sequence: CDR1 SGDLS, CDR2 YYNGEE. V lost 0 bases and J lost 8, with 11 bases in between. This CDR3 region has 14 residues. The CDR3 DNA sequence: TGTGCCAGCAGCGTAGGTCAGGGGAGGGAAAAACTGTTTTTT. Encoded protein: CASSVGQGREKLFF.

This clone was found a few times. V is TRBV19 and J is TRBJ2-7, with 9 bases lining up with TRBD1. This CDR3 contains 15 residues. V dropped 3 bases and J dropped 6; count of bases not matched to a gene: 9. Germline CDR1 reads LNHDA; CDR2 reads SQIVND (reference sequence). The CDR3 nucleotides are TGTGCCAGTAGTATTTCGGGACAGGGAAGAATCGAGCAGTACTTC. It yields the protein CASSISGQGRIEQYF.

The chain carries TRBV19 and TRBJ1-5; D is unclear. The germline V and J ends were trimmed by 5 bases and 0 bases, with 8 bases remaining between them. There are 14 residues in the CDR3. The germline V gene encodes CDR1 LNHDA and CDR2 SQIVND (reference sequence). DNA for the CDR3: TGTGCCAGTAGTTTCCCCTATAGCAATCAGCCCCAGCATTTT. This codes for CASSFPYSNQPQHF.

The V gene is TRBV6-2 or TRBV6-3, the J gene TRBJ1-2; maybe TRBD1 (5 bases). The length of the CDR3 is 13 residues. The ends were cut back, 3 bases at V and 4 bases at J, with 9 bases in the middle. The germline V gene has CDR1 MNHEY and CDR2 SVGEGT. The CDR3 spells CASSYQGSYGYTF. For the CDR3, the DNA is TGTGCCAGCAGTTATCAGGGAAGCTATGGCTACACCTTC.

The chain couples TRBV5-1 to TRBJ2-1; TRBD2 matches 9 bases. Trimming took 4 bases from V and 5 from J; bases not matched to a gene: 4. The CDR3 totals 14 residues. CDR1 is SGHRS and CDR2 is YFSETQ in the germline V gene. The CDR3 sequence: CASSLSGSHNEQFF. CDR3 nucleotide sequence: TGCGCCAGCAGCCTTAGCGGGAGCCACAATGAGCAGTTCTTC.

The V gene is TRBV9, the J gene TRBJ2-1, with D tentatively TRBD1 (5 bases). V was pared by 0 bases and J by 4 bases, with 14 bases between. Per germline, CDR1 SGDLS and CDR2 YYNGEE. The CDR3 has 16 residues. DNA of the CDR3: TGTGCCAGCAGCGTAGCTACCGACAGTTTATACAATGAGCAGTTCTTC. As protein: CASSVATDSLYNEQFF.

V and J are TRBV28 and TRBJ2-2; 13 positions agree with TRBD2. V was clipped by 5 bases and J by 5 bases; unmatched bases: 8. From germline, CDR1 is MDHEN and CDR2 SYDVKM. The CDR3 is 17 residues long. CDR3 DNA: TGTGCCAGCAGTCCGCCACTAGCGGGAGGGCGGACCGGGGAGCTGTTTTTT. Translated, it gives CASSPPLAGGRTGELFF.

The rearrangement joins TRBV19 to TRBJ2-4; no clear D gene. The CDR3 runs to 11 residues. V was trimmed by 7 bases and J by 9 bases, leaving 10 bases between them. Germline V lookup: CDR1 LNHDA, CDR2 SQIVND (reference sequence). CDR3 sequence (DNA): TGTGCCAGTACTAGTTACGGCATTCAGTACTTC. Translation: CASTSYGIQYF. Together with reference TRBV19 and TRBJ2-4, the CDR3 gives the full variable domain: DGGITQSPKYLFRKEGQNVTLSCEQNLNHDAMYWYRQDPGQGLRLIYYSQIVNDFQKGDIAEGYSVSREKKESFPLTVTSAQKNPTAFYLCASTSYGIQYFGAGTRLSVL.

This CDR3 reads CASSFSGPGELFF. The CDR3 DNA reads TGTGCCAGCAGCTTCTCCGGACCCGGGGAGCTGTTTTTT. The V gene is TRBV2, the J gene TRBJ2-2, with D unclear. The CDR3 is 13 amino acids. CDR1 and CDR2 (germline): SNHLY, FYNNEI. Trimming pared 6 bases from V and 6 bases from J, leaving 11 bases between.